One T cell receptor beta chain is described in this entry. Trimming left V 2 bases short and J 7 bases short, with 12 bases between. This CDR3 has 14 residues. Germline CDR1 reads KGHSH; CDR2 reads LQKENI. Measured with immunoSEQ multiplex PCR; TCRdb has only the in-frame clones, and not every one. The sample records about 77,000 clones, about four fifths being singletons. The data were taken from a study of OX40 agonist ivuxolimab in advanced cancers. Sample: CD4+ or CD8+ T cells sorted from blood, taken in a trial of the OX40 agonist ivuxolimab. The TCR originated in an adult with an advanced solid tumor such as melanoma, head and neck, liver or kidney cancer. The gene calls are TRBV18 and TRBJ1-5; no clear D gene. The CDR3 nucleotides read TGTGCCAGCTCACCATTACGAGTTGGGCAGCCCCAGCATTTT. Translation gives CASSPLRVGQPQHF.